This T cell receptor beta chain was documented in a study of blood T cell repertoires in COVID-19. Looking at the study overall: Sites across the United States, Italy and Spain contributed samples from acute and convalescent COVID-19. The cDNA or gDNA used as material had been derived from T cells, B-cell-depleted T cells, or PBMCs.

Original analysis: Estimated nucleated cell counts came from reference gene primer amplification. The assay was immunoSEQ multiplex PCR, and TCRdb's table has in-frame clones only and misses some. V and J calls and clone size are given by that table; D and trimming were obtained from the DNA. The top ten hold 1.5% to 2% of the sample, which has over 150,000 clones, about 73% seen once. V lost 0 bases and J lost 1, with 12 bases in between. CDR1 is SGHKS, CDR2 YYEKEE, per germline (reference sequence). This CDR3 contains 16 residues. This clone has only one observation. This chain connects TRBV5-5 to TRBJ2-3; weak D call: TRBD1 (5 bases). The receptor's source is a man aged 80 or over with acute or convalescent COVID-19. Sample: peripheral blood. The CDR3 reads CASSLAGNLRTDTQYF. CDR3 DNA sequence: TGTGCCAGCAGCTTGGCAGGGAATCTTCGCACAGATACGCAGTATTTT.